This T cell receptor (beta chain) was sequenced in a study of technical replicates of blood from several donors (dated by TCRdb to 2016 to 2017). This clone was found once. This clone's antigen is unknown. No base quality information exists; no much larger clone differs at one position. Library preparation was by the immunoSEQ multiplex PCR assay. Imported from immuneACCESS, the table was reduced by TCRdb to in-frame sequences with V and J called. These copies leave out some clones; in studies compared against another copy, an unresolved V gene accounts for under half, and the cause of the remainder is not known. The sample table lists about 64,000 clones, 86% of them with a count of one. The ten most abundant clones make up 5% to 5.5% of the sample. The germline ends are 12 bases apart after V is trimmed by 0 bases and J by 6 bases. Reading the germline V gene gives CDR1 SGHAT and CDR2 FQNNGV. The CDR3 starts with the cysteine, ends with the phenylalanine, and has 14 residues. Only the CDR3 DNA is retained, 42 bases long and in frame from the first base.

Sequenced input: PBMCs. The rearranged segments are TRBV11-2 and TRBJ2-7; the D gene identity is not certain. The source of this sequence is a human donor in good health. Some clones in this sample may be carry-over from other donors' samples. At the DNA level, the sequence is TGTGCCAGCAGCTTAGATCTACTGGGCCCCGAGCAGTACTTC. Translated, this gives CASSLDLLGPEQYF.